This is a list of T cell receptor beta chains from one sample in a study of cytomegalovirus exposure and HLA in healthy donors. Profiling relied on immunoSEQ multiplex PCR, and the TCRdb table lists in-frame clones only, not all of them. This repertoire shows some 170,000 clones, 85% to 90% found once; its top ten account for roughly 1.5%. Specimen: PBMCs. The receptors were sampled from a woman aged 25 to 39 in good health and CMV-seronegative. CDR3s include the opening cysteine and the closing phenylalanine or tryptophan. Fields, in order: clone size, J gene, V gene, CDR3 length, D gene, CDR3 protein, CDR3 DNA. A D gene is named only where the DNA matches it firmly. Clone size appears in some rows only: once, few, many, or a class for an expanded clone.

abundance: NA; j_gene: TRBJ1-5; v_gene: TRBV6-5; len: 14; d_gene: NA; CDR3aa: CASSYTRGNQPQHF; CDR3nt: TGTGCCAGCAGTTACACCCGGGGGAATCAGCCCCAGCATTTT
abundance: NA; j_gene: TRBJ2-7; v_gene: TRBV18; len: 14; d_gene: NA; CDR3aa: CASSPPGSSYEQYF; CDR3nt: TGTGCCAGCTCACCACCAGGGAGCTCCTACGAGCAGTACTTC
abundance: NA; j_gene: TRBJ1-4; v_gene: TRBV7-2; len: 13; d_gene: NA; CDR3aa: CASSSGLASQLFF; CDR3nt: TGTGCCAGCAGCTCTGGTCTGGCTTCTCAACTGTTTTTT
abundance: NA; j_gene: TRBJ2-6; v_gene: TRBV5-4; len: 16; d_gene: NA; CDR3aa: CASSSKRVSGANVLTF; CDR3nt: TGTGCCAGCAGCAGCAAGAGAGTCTCTGGGGCCAACGTCCTGACTTTC
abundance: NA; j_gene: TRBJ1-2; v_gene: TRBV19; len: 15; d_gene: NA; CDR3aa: CASSHPGPRGYGYTF; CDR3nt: TGTGCCAGTAGTCACCCAGGGCCTCGCGGCTATGGCTACACCTTC
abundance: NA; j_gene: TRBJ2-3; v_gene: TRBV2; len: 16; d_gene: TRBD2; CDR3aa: CASSLGTSGGAGTQYF; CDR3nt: TGTGCCAGCAGTCTAGGGACTAGCGGGGGGGCAGGTACGCAGTATTTT
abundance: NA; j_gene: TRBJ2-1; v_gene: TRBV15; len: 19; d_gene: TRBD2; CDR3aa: CATSRELAGGSSSYNEQFF; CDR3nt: TGTGCCACCAGCAGAGAACTAGCGGGGGGCTCGAGCTCCTACAATGAGCAGTTCTTC
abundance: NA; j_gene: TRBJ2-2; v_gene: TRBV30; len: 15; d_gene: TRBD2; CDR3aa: CAWSWAGGHTGELFF; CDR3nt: TGTGCCTGGAGCTGGGCGGGGGGTCACACCGGGGAGCTGTTTTTT
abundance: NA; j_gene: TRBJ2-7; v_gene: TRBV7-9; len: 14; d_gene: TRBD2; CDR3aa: CASSGTSGGYEQYF; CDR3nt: TGTGCCAGCAGCGGGACTAGCGGGGGTTACGAGCAGTACTTC
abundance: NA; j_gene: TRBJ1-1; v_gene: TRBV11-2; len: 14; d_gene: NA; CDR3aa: CASSFARGGTEAFF; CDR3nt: TGTGCCAGCAGCTTCGCCAGGGGAGGGACTGAAGCTTTCTTT
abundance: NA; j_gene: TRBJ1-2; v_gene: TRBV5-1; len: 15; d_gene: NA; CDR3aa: CASSATASVNYGYTF; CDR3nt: TGCGCCAGCAGCGCTACAGCCTCCGTTAACTATGGCTACACCTTC
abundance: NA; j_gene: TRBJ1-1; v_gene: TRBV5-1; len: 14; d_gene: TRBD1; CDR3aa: CASSSSRGQTEAFF; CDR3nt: TGCGCCAGCAGCTCGTCCAGGGGGCAAACTGAAGCTTTCTTT
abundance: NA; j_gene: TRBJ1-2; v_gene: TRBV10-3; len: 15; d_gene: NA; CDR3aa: CAISDPITGVYGYTF; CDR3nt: TGTGCCATCAGTGACCCGATTACAGGCGTGTATGGCTACACCTTC
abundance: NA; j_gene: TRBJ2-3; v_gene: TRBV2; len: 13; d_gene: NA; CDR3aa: CASSLLLTDTQYF; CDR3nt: TGTGCCAGCAGTCTCCTACTCACAGATACGCAGTATTTT
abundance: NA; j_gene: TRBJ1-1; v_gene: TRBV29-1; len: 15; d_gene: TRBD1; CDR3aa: CSVQRRDRVGTEAFF; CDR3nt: TGCAGCGTCCAGAGGCGCGACAGGGTGGGGACTGAAGCTTTCTTT
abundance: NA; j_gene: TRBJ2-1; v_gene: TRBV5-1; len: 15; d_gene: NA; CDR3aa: CASSLNGLPHGEQFF; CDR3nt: TGCGCCAGCAGCCTGAATGGACTCCCGCACGGTGAGCAGTTCTTC
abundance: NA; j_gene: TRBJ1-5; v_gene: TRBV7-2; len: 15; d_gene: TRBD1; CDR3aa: CASSLGQGINQPQHF; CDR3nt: TGTGCCAGCAGCCTCGGACAGGGGATCAATCAGCCCCAGCATTTT
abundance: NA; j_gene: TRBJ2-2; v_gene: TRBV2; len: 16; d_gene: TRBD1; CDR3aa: CASSETGQGNTGELFF; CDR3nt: TGTGCCAGCAGTGAAACTGGACAGGGCAACACCGGGGAGCTGTTTTTT
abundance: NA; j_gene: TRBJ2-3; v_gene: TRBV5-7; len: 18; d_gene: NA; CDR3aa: CASSLDRESGPLADTQYF; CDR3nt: TGTGCCAGCAGCTTGGACAGGGAGAGTGGGCCACTGGCAGATACGCAGTATTTT
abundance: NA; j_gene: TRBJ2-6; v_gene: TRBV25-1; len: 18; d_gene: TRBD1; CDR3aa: CASSAPTGEFSGANVLTF; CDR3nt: TGTGCCAGCAGTGCTCCGACAGGGGAGTTCTCTGGGGCCAACGTCCTGACTTTC
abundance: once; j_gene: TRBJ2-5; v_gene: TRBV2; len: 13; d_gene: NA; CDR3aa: CASSVYPGETQYF; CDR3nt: TGTGCCAGCAGTGTTTATCCGGGAGAGACCCAGTACTTC
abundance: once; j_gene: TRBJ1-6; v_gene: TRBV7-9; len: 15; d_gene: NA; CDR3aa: CASSSVWEDNSPLHF; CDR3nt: TGTGCCAGCAGCTCTGTTTGGGAGGACAATTCACCCCTCCACTTT
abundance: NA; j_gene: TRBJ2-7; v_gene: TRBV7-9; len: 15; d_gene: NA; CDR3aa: CASSLGNLQGAEQYF; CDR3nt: TGTGCCAGCAGCTTGGGCAACCTACAGGGTGCCGAGCAGTACTTC
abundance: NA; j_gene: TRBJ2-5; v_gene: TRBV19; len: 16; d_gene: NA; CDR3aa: CASSLTNQAGSQTQYF; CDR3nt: TGTGCCAGTAGCCTGACAAACCAAGCAGGGTCCCAGACCCAGTACTTC
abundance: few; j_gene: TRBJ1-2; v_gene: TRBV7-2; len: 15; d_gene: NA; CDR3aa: CASSERAGASGGYTF; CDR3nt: TGTGCCAGCAGCGAAAGGGCAGGGGCGTCCGGGGGCTACACCTTC
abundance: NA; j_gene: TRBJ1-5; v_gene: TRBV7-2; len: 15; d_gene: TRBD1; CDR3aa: CASSPGTGGVQPQHF; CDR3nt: TGTGCCAGCAGCCCCGGGACAGGGGGGGTGCAGCCCCAGCATTTT
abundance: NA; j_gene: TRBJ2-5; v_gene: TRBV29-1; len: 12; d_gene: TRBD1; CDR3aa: CSVDRGRETQYF; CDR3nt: TGCAGCGTTGACAGGGGGCGGGAGACCCAGTACTTC
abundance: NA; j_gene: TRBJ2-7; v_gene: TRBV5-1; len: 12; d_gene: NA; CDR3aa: CASSFTSDEQYF; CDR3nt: TGCGCCAGCAGCTTTACAAGCGACGAGCAGTACTTC
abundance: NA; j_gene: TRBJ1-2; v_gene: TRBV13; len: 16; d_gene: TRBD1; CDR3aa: CASSLGQGSSGYGYTF; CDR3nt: TGTGCCAGCAGCTTAGGACAGGGGAGTTCCGGCTATGGCTACACCTTC
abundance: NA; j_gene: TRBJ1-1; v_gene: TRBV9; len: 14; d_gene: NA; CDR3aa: CASNLGQLNTEAFF; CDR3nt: TGTGCCAGCAACTTGGGGCAGCTAAACACTGAAGCTTTCTTT
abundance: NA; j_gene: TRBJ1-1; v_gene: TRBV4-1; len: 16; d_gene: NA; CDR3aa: CASSQDKAGGNTEAFF; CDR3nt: TGCGCCAGCAGCCAAGATAAGGCAGGAGGGAACACTGAAGCTTTCTTT
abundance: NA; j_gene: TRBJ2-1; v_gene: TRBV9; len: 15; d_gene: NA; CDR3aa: CASSELKSSYNEQFF; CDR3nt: TGTGCCAGCAGCGAACTCAAGAGCTCCTACAATGAGCAGTTCTTC
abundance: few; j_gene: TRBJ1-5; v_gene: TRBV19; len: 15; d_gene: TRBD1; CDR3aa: CASTPTGYRGQPQHF; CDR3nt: TGTGCCAGTACCCCGACAGGGTATCGAGGGCAGCCCCAGCATTTT
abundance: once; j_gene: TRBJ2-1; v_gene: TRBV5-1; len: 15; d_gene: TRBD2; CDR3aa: CASTPTSGGRNEQFF; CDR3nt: TGCGCCAGCACTCCAACTAGCGGGGGGCGTAATGAGCAGTTCTTC
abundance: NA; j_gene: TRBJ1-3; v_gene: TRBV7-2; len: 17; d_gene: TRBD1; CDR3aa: CASSLVSGDSRGNTIYF; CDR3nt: TGTGCCAGCAGCTTAGTATCTGGGGACAGCCGTGGAAACACCATATATTTT
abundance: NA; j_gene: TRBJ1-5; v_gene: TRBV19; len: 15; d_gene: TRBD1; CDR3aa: CASSHPPQGAQPQHF; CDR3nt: TGTGCCAGTAGCCACCCCCCACAGGGGGCTCAGCCCCAGCATTTT
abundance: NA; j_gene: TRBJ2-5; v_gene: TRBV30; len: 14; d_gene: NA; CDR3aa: CAWSSRGYQETQYF; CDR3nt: TGTGCCTGGAGTAGTCGGGGGTACCAAGAGACCCAGTACTTC
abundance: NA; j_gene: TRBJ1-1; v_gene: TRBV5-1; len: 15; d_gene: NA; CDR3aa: CASSLEATTNTEAFF; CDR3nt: TGCGCCAGCAGCTTGGAGGCCACTACGAACACTGAAGCTTTCTTT
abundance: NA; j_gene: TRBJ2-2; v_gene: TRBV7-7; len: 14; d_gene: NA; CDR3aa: CASSLAANTGELFF; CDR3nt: TGTGCTAGCAGCTTAGCCGCGAACACCGGGGAGCTGTTTTTT
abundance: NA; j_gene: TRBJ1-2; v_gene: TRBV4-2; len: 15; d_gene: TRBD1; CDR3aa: CASSRRQGEGYGYTF; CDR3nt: TGTGCCAGCAGCCGCCGACAGGGCGAGGGCTATGGCTACACCTTC
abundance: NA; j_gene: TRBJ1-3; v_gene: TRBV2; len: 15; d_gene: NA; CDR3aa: CASSDSGFSGNTIYF; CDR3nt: TGTGCCAGCAGTGATTCGGGGTTCTCTGGAAACACCATATATTTT
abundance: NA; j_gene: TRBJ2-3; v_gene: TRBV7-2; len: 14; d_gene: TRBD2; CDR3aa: CASSPGLVTDTQYF; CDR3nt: TGTGCCAGCAGCCCGGGACTAGTAACAGATACGCAGTATTTT
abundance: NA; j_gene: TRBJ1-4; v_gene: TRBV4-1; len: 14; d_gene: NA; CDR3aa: CASSQTGTNEKLFF; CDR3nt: TGCGCCAGCAGCCAGACAGGAACTAATGAAAAACTGTTTTTT
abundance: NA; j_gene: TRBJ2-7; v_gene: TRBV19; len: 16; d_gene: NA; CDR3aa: CASSPFAGSFSYEQYF; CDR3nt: TGTGCCAGTAGCCCCTTCGCGGGGAGCTTCTCCTACGAGCAGTACTTC
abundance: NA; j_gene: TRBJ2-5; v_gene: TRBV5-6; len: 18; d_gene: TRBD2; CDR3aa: CASSPPRDWLAGAETQYF; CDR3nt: TGTGCCAGCAGCCCCCCCCGGGACTGGCTAGCGGGGGCGGAGACCCAGTACTTC
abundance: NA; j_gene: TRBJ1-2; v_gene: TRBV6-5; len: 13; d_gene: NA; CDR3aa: CASRDKGVYGYTF; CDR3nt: TGTGCCAGCAGAGATAAGGGGGTCTATGGCTACACCTTC
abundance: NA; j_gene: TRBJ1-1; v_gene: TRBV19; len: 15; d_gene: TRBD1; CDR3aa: CASSPRDRLNTEAFF; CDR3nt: TGTGCCAGTAGCCCCCGGGACAGGTTGAACACTGAAGCTTTCTTT
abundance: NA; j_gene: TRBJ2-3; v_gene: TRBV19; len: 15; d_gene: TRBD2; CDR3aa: CASSIRRGGLDTQYF; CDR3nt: TGTGCCAGTAGTATTCGGCGGGGGGGCCTTGATACGCAGTATTTT